This T cell receptor (beta chain) emerged from a study of memory CD4+ T cells and cytomegalovirus serostatus. Study background: This sample comes from healthy Belgian adults, several CMV seropositive, 24 seronegative.

General study findings and limits: CMV serostatus prediction reached median AUC approximately 0.95, or 0.91 with US-trained model. CD4+ memory repertoires contained about 40% of the roughly 150 reported CMV TCRbeta sequences.

Using immunoSEQ multiplex PCR, the repertoire was profiled, and TCRdb retains in-frame clones only, with some absent. The table lists approximately 88,000 clones, approximately 80% of them singletons, with around 3.6% in the top ten. Between the trimmed V and J ends, which lost 1 base and 12 bases, there was a span of 16 bases. CDR3 size: 14 residues. CDR1 and CDR2 from the germline V gene are SGHTA and FQGNSA. This clone has just a few counts. Antigen unknown. The sort gate was single viable CD3+CD4+CD8-CD45RO+ cells for memory CD4+ T cells. Serostatus was set by detecting CMV pp150, pp28, p38, p52 IgG.

Material: memory CD4+ T cells from blood. The chain links TRBV7-2 to TRBJ2-1, with D maybe TRBD2 (6 bases). The clonotype was recovered from an adult in good health and CMV-seropositive. The CDR3 DNA reads as TGTGCCAGCAGCTTAGGGGAAAGCATCGGGGGGCAGTTCTTC. Translation: CASSLGESIGGQFF.